The present T cell receptor (beta chain) was sequenced within a study of metastatic and nonmetastatic thyroid tumors. This clone was seen once. Using MiXCR, TCRdb re-called clones from the PCR reads. This sample has about 5,500 clones; 37% occur once, and the top ten carry over 15%. Not a single patient had been given any form of treatment at any point before undergoing thyroid surgery. The junction had 3 bases not matched to a gene; V was cut back by 0 bases and J by 5 bases. This CDR3 spans 14 amino acids. CDR1 and CDR2 (germline): MNHEY, SVGEGT. The sample was tumor tissue. This sequence originates from a male donor with papillary thyroid cancer or a benign thyroid nodule (not recorded which). Some clones in this sample may be carry-over from other donors' samples. The rearrangement joins TRBV6-2 or TRBV6-3 to TRBJ2-5; 7 bases agree with TRBD1. DNA for the CDR3: TGTGCCAGCAGTTACTCAGGGACAGCGGAGACCCAGTACTTC. It translates to CASSYSGTAETQYF.